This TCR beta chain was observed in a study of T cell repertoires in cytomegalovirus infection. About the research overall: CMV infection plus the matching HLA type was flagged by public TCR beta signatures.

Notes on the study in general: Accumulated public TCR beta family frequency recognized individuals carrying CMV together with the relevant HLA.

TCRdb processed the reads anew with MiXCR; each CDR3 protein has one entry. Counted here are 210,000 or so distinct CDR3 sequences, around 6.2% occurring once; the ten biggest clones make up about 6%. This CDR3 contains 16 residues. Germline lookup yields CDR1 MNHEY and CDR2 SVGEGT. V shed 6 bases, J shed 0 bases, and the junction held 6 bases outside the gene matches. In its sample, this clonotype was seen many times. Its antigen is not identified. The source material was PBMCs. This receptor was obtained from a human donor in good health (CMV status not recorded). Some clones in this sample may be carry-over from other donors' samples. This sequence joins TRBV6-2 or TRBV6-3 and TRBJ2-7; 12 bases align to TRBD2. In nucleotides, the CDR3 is TGTGCCAGCAGCACCCGACTAGCGGGGGACTCCTACGAGCAGTACTTC. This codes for CASSTRLAGDSYEQYF.